This T cell receptor (beta chain) emerged from a study of blood T cells in healthy people across ages. This CDR3 is built from 14 residues. V lost 5 bases to trimming and J lost 0 bases, with 7 bases between them. CDR1 is MDHEN and CDR2 is SYDVKM in the germline V gene. A second about 7 to 12 cycle PCR used barcoded and J-beta primers. TCRdb called the 5' RACE reads again in MiXCR, with one record for every CDR3 protein. The sample holds 750,000 to 950,000 distinct CDR3 sequences, 29% seen once. A further study also used this sample, focusing on T cells of mothers and their children. That work contributes: There were over 8.5 million TCR beta CDR3 reads from each mother and about 3 million from each child.

The chain combines TRBV28 with TRBJ1-4; D gene uncertain. Source material: blood. The origin of this receptor is a woman aged 40-49 years in good health. The CDR3 is CASSPHATNEKLFF. The CDR3 nucleotides read TGTGCCAGCAGTCCCCATGCAACTAATGAAAAACTGTTTTTT.